The rows below give T cell receptor beta chains drawn from one sample of a study of shared clonotypes between healthy human individuals. Sequenced by immunoSEQ multiplex PCR; TCRdb stores in-frame clones only, minus some. This table holds roughly 2,300,000 clones, around 93% found once. The sample was naive CD4+ T cells from PBMCs. All receptors come from a man aged 18 to 29 in good health. Some clones in this sample may be carry-over from other donors' samples. The CDR3 runs from the conserved cysteine through the conserved F or W. The D gene is left open where the match is weak. Rows may omit the clone size; those that give it use once, few, many or a size class.

D gene	clone size	V gene	J gene	CDR3 DNA	CDR3 protein
TRBD1	NA	TRBV6-5	TRBJ2-7	TGTGCCAGCAGTTCACAGGGGGCCGAGCAGTACTTC	CASSSQGAEQYF
TRBD1	NA	TRBV25-1	TRBJ2-6	TGTGCCAGCAGTGAATCAGGGGGCGGGGCCAACGTCCTGACTTTC	CASSESGGGANVLTF
NA	NA	TRBV19	TRBJ1-5	TGTGCCAGTAGTGCCCCCGGGACCACCAATCAGCCCCAGCATTTT	CASSAPGTTNQPQHF
TRBD2	NA	TRBV11-2	TRBJ2-7	TGTGCCAGCAGCTCCGGACTTGCGGGAGCGAGGGAGCAGTACTTC	CASSSGLAGAREQYF
TRBD2	NA	TRBV5-8	TRBJ2-7	TGTGCCAGCAGCTTGAAGTGGGCTGGGGGGGAACGGCAGTACTTC	CASSLKWAGGERQYF
TRBD2	NA	TRBV10-2	TRBJ2-3	TGCGCCAGCAGTGAGTCGGGGGGGTTCGGGGATACGCAGTATTTT	CASSESGGFGDTQYF
NA	NA	TRBV30	TRBJ1-6	TGTGCCTGGAGTGGGGCCATTCCGCACTCCGGTTCACCCCTCCACTTT	CAWSGAIPHSGSPLHF
NA	NA	TRBV10-2	TRBJ1-4	TGCGCCAGCAGAAAAGGGGCTGATGCAACTAATGAAAAACTGTTTTTT	CASRKGADATNEKLFF
TRBD1	NA	TRBV2	TRBJ2-5	TGTGCCAGCAGTCCTGACCGAACAGGGGGCGCGAAGACCCAGTACTTC	CASSPDRTGGAKTQYF
TRBD1	NA	TRBV9	TRBJ1-3	TGTGCCAGCAGCGGTTCGGGACAGGTCGGGGACACCATATATTTT	CASSGSGQVGDTIYF
NA	NA	TRBV10-3	TRBJ2-2	TGTGCCACCAAGGGAACTCCGAACACCGGGGAGCTGTTTTTT	CATKGTPNTGELFF
TRBD1	few	TRBV19	TRBJ1-5	TGTGCCAGTTCCCAAGACAGGGGAATGCAGCCCCAGCATTTT	CASSQDRGMQPQHF
NA	NA	TRBV27	TRBJ1-1	TGTGCCAGCAGTCCCACGTCAGCTGACCCGAATGAAGCTTTCTTT	CASSPTSADPNEAFF
NA	NA	TRBV6-1	TRBJ1-2	TGTGCCAGCAGGACGACAGCTAACTATGGCTACACCTTC	CASRTTANYGYTF
NA	NA	TRBV29-1	TRBJ2-7	TGCAGCGTCCTCAACGGTGGGGACTACGAGCAGTACTTC	CSVLNGGDYEQYF
TRBD1	NA	TRBV5-6	TRBJ2-5	TGTGCCAGCAGTTCCAGGAGGACAGGGGGCCACCAAGAGACCCAGTACTTC	CASSSRRTGGHQETQYF
NA	NA	TRBV21-1	TRBJ1-3	TGTGCCAGCAGCAGGGTTCCTGGAAACACCATATATTTT	CASSRVPGNTIYF
TRBD1	NA	TRBV2	TRBJ1-4	TGTGCCAGCACGGGACAGGCAACAACTAATGAAAAACTGTTTTTT	CASTGQATTNEKLFF
NA	NA	TRBV29-1	TRBJ2-1	TGCAGCGTTGGGGGAGGGACAGGCTCATACAATGAGCAGTTCTTC	CSVGGGTGSYNEQFF
TRBD2	NA	TRBV4-1	TRBJ2-3	TGCGCCAGCAGCCAGACACGGACTAGCGGAAGCACAGATACGCAGTATTTT	CASSQTRTSGSTDTQYF
NA	NA	TRBV10-1	TRBJ2-7	TGCGCCAGCAGTGTGGCCGGCGGAGAGGGGTTCGCGGAGCAGTACTTC	CASSVAGGEGFAEQYF
TRBD1	NA	TRBV7-3	TRBJ2-2	TGTGCCAGCAGCTTAACCCCGGGACAGGGGGACACCGGGGAGCTGTTTTTT	CASSLTPGQGDTGELFF
NA	NA	TRBV7-2	TRBJ2-7	TGTGCCAGCAGCTTAGCGCTCAGGGTCGCCTACGAGCAGTACTTC	CASSLALRVAYEQYF
NA	NA	TRBV4-1	TRBJ2-5	TGCGCCAGCAGCCAAGATTCGGGGACATTTCAAGAGACCCAGTACTTC	CASSQDSGTFQETQYF
NA	NA	TRBV30	TRBJ2-3	TGTGCCTGGAGTCTTAAGACAGCAGATACGCAGTATTTT	CAWSLKTADTQYF
NA	NA	TRBV5-1	TRBJ2-5	TGCGCCAGCAGCTTGACCGACAGCCAAGAGACCCAGTACTTC	CASSLTDSQETQYF
TRBD2	NA	TRBV5-4	TRBJ2-5	TGTGCCAGCAGCCTAGGACTAGCTGGGGAGACCCAGTACTTC	CASSLGLAGETQYF
TRBD1	NA	TRBV2	TRBJ2-7	TGTGCCAGCGGGAGTTTCGCCGGGACAGGATACTACGAGCAGTACTTC	CASGSFAGTGYYEQYF
NA	NA	TRBV2	TRBJ1-5	TGTGCCAGCTCTGACGGGAATCAGCCCCAGCATTTT	CASSDGNQPQHF
TRBD2	NA	TRBV2	TRBJ2-3	TGTGCCAGCAGCGTAGCGGGAGTGGAGGATACGCAGTATTTT	CASSVAGVEDTQYF
TRBD1	NA	TRBV28	TRBJ1-4	TGTGCCAGCAGTTTGACAGGGGGCGGTTCAAGGGAAAAACTGTTTTTT	CASSLTGGGSREKLFF
NA	once	TRBV7-9	TRBJ2-7	TGTGCCAGCAGCCCTGATCTCGGGGTAACCTACGAGCAGTACTTC	CASSPDLGVTYEQYF
NA	NA	TRBV7-3	TRBJ2-2	TGTGCCAGCAGGCCACCCGGGACTCCGAACACCGGGGAGCTGTTTTTT	CASRPPGTPNTGELFF
NA	NA	TRBV18	TRBJ1-1	TGTGCCAGCTCACCACCAAATGCGGGCTCGGTTTCTGAAGCTTTCTTT	CASSPPNAGSVSEAFF
NA	NA	TRBV7-6	TRBJ1-1	TGTGCCAGCAGCTCGAGGACAGTGATTGGCACTGAAGCTTTCTTT	CASSSRTVIGTEAFF
NA	NA	TRBV28	TRBJ2-1	TGTGCCAGCCTTGGACGGGAGAGGTTCTTC	CASLGRERFF
NA	NA	TRBV28	TRBJ1-5	TGTGCCAGCAGTCCCTCAGGAAACAATCAGCCCCAGCATTTT	CASSPSGNNQPQHF
TRBD1	once	TRBV2	TRBJ1-5	TGTGCCAGCAGTGCGGACAGGGTGGGAAGTCAGCCCCAGCATTTT	CASSADRVGSQPQHF